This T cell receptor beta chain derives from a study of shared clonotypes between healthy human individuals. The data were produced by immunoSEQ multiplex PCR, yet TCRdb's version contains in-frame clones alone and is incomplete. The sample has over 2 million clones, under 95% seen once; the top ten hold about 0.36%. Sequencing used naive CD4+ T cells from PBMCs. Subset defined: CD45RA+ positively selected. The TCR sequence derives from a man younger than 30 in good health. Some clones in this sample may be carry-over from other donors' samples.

The CDR3 sequence: CASRSDRLLAKNIQYF. The CDR3 DNA follows: TGTGCCAGTAGGTCCGACAGGTTACTAGCCAAAAACATTCAGTACTTC. This chain uses TRBV19 with TRBJ2-4, with a weak D call TRBD1 (6 bases). V lost 6 bases and J 0 bases, leaving 15 bases between the germline ends. The CDR3 is 16 residues long. Germline V gives CDR1 LNHDA, CDR2 SQIVND (reference sequence).